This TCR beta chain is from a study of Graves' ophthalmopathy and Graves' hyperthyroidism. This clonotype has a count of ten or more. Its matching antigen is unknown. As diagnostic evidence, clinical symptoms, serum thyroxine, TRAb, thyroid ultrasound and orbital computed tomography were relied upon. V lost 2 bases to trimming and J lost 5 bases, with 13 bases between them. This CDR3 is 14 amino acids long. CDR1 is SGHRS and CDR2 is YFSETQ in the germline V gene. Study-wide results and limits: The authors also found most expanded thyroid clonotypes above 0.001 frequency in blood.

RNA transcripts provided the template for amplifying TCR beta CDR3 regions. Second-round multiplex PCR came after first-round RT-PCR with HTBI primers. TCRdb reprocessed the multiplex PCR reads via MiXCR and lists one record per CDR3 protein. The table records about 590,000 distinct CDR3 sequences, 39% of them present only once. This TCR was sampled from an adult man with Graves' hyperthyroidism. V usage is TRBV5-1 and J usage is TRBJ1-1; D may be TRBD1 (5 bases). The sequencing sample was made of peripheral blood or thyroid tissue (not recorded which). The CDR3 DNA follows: TGCGCCAGCAGCTTACCGGGCGCAGGGACTGAAGCTTTCTTT. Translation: CASSLPGAGTEAFF.